These 20 T cell receptor beta chains were all obtained from the same sample, sequenced in a study of CD8 T cells in Susac syndrome. It was with random hexamers that about 0.45 to 1 ug RNA was reverse transcribed. TCRdb passed the immunoSEQ multiplex PCR reads through MiXCR, listing each CDR3 protein once. The sample lists 65,000 to 90,000 distinct CDR3 sequences, about 95% occurring once. Sequenced: CD8+ T cells from PBMCs. All receptors come from a human donor with multiple sclerosis.

The rearrangement links TRBV6-5 to TRBJ2-5, with 13 bases matching TRBD2. The germline CDR1 and CDR2 sequences are MNHEY and SVGAGI. The J segment lost 2 bases and the V segment lost 3 bases, leaving 9 bases of the junction unmatched. The CDR3 extends over 18 amino acids. CDR3 DNA: TGTGCCAGCAGTTATCCACTCGGGACTAGCGGGAATCAAGAGACCCAGTACTTC. This codes for CASSYPLGTSGNQETQYF.

V usage is TRBV7-3 and J usage is TRBJ2-3, with 9 bases matching TRBD2. The junction had 5 bases not matched to a gene; V was cut back by 1 base and J by 3 bases. The CDR3 runs 16 residues. In germline, CDR1 is SGHTA, CDR2 FQGTGA. CDR3 DNA sequence: TGTGCCAGCAGCTTAAATCCGGGACTAGCAACAGATACGCAGTATTTT. The encoded protein is CASSLNPGLATDTQYF.

The rearrangement joins TRBV20-1 to TRBJ2-7; D possibly corresponds to TRBD1 (6 bases). CDR1 is DFQATT, CDR2 SNEGSKA, per germline (reference sequence). This CDR3 comprises 19 residues. Trimming pared 1 base from V and 5 bases from J, leaving 30 bases between. In nucleotides, the CDR3 is TGCAGTGCTAGAGCGGGCGCAGCGACCCCCCGGTTCAGGGGTGACGAGCAGTACTTC. The encoded protein is CSARAGAATPRFRGDEQYF.

V is TRBV9 and J is TRBJ2-1; 7 bases agree with TRBD1. Germline V lookup: CDR1 SGDLS, CDR2 YYNGEE. V lost 3 bases and J lost 7; bases outside the gene matches: 4. The CDR3 runs 13 residues. As DNA, the CDR3 is TGTGCCAGCAGCGAGGGGACAGTTAATGAGCAGTTCTTC. It is translated as CASSEGTVNEQFF.

The chain combines TRBV29-1 with TRBJ1-2; the match to TRBD1 covers 9 bases. Trimming removed 5 bases from V and 0 bases from J; junction bases left unmatched: 7. Germline V gene lookup returns CDR1 SQVTM and CDR2 ANQGSEA. The CDR3 extends over 15 amino acids. The CDR3 sequence is CSVSWTGVANYGYTF. The CDR3 nucleotides read TGCAGCGTTTCCTGGACAGGGGTAGCTAACTATGGCTACACCTTC.

Here the CDR3 DNA reads TGTGCCTGGGATCCAAGAGGGGACACTGAAGCTTTCTTT. This sequence encodes CAWDPRGDTEAFF. This chain uses TRBV30 with TRBJ1-1; maybe TRBD1 (5 bases). The ends were cut back, 5 bases at V and 3 bases at J, with 13 bases in the middle. The CDR3 has 13 amino acids. The germline V gene encodes CDR1 GTSNPN and CDR2 SVGIG (reference sequence).

The CDR3 protein is CASSEFLAANTGELFF. The CDR3 nucleotides read TGTGCCAGCAGTGAATTTTTAGCGGCGAACACCGGGGAGCTGTTTTTT. The J gene is TRBJ2-2, the V gene TRBV25-1, with D perhaps TRBD2 (6 bases). V was clipped by 1 base and J by 0 bases, with 9 bases between them. This CDR3 is built from 16 residues. CDR1 and CDR2 (germline): MGHDK, SYGVNS. The variable domain in full, completed from reference TRBV25-1 and TRBJ2-2, reads EADIYQTPRYLVIGTGKKITLECSQTMGHDKMYWYQQDPGMELHLIHYSYGVNSTEKGDLSSESTVSRIRTEHFPLTLESARPSHTSQYLCASSEFLAANTGELFFGEGSRLTVL.

The rearrangement uses TRBV19 and TRBJ1-2; D is ambiguous. Per the germline V gene, CDR1 is LNHDA and CDR2 is SQIVND (reference sequence). CDR3 length: 10 residues. V was clipped by 8 bases and J by 6 bases, with 7 bases between them. The CDR3: CASGPNGYTF. The CDR3 DNA is TGTGCCAGTGGCCCCAATGGCTACACCTTC.

This chain connects TRBV27 to TRBJ2-7; possibly TRBD2 for D (5 bases). CDR3 length: 14 residues. CDR1 is MNHEY, CDR2 SMNVEV, per germline (reference sequence). Trimming took off 6 bases at V and 3 bases at J, with 15 bases between the two ends. The CDR3 loop is CASSRSGYLYEQYF. Here the CDR3 DNA reads TGTGCCAGCAGCCGCTCGGGATACCTCTACGAGCAGTACTTC.

The genes are TRBV20-1 and TRBJ2-7; possibly TRBD1 for D (5 bases). CDR1 and CDR2 (germline): DFQATT, SNEGSKA (reference sequence). V lost 5 bases and J lost 2, with 13 bases in between. The CDR3 runs 13 residues. CDR3 DNA sequence: TGCAGTGCTGATGACAGTGCCACCTACGAGCAGTACTTC. Translation: CSADDSATYEQYF.

J is TRBJ2-1 and V is TRBV5-1; a weak D match, TRBD1 (6 bases). Trimming removed 1 base at V and 6 bases at J, with 17 bases between. CDR3 length equals 16 residues. CDR1 is SGHRS, CDR2 YFSETQ, per germline. The CDR3 bases are TGCGCCAGCAGCTTGTGGGCTACCCTAGGGGGCAATGAGCAGTTCTTC. Translation: CASSLWATLGGNEQFF.

This chain uses TRBV15 with TRBJ1-1; D is uncertain. Germline CDR1 is LNHNV and CDR2 is YYDKDF (reference sequence). Trimming took 0 bases from V and 1 from J, leaving 15 bases between them. This CDR3 spans 17 amino acids. DNA for the CDR3: TGTGCCACCAGCAGAGATTCCTCGACTGACGCGAACACTGAAGCTTTCTTT. Translation: CATSRDSSTDANTEAFF.

The V call is TRBV29-1, the J call TRBJ2-1; TRBD2 aligns across 9 bases. CDR3 length equals 17 residues. After removal of 3 bases from V and 5 bases from J, the junction contained 14 bases not matched to a gene. Per germline, CDR1 SQVTM and CDR2 ANQGSEA. The DNA for the CDR3 is TGCAGCGTTGATGGCCCTCGTCTAGCGGGAAGGGACAATGAGCAGTTCTTC. This encodes CSVDGPRLAGRDNEQFF.

The chain uses TRBV12-3 or TRBV12-4 and TRBJ1-5; TRBD1 matches 8 bases. Trimming took 4 bases from V and 2 from J; bases not matched to a gene: 7. CDR3 size: 16 residues. The CDR3 nucleotides read TGTGCCAGCAGTTACCAGGGGGCTACGGGCAATCAGCCCCAGCATTTT. Its protein product is CASSYQGATGNQPQHF.

This clonotype was found a few times. CDR3 nucleotides: TGTGCCAGCAGCCAGACCTTGAACACTGAAGCTTTCTTT. Translation gives CASSQTLNTEAFF. This rearrangement joins TRBV12-3 or TRBV12-4 to TRBJ1-1; D ambiguous. Trimming took off 6 bases at V and 0 bases at J, with 8 bases between the two ends. This CDR3 is 13 amino acids long.

J is TRBJ1-1 and V is TRBV9; possible D gene TRBD1, 6 bases. V gave up 3 bases and J gave up 3 bases, with 9 bases separating them. Germline lookup yields CDR1 SGDLS and CDR2 YYNGEE. There are 13 residues in the CDR3. Here the CDR3 DNA reads TGTGCCAGCAGCGAGGGGGGGGACACTGAAGCTTTCTTT. This sequence encodes CASSEGGDTEAFF.

V is TRBV19 and J is TRBJ2-7, with a tentative D call TRBD1 (6 bases). The CDR3 consists of 15 residues. V lost 2 bases to trimming and J lost 1 base, with 12 bases between them. Germline loops: CDR1 LNHDA, CDR2 SQIVND (reference sequence). The chain's CDR3 is CASSIRRQGSYEQYF. The CDR3 DNA reads TGTGCCAGTAGTATACGAAGGCAGGGGTCCTACGAGCAGTACTTC.

This sequence joins TRBV5-6 and TRBJ1-2, with 8 bases identical to TRBD1. This CDR3 spans 15 amino acids. The trim removed 4 bases at V and 5 bases at J, leaving 10 bases unmatched. CDR1 and CDR2 (germline): SGHDT, YYEEEE. CDR3 sequence reads: CASSAGTGGPYGYTF. The CDR3 coding sequence is TGTGCCAGCAGCGCCGGGACAGGTGGGCCTTATGGCTACACCTTC.

This chain connects TRBV5-1 to TRBJ1-6; D is possibly TRBD1 (5 bases). Germline CDR1 and CDR2: SGHRS and YFSETQ. The CDR3 covers 15 residues. V was shortened by 1 base and J by 6 bases, with 11 bases between the two germline ends. The CDR3 here is CASSLSRTLNSPLHF. The CDR3 bases are TGCGCCAGCAGCTTGTCCCGGACACTTAATTCACCCCTCCACTTT.

This chain connects TRBV6-2 or TRBV6-3 to TRBJ1-1; the match to TRBD1 covers 8 bases. CDR3 length equals 15 residues. Germline V gene lookup returns CDR1 MNHEY and CDR2 SVGEGT. V was pared by 5 bases and J by 12 bases, with 17 bases of the junction left unmatched. CDR3 nucleotides: TGTGCCAGCAGTCCTGAGACAGGGGCGGTATGGATGACTTTCTTT. Its translation is CASSPETGAVWMTFF.